Below, one TCR beta chain is given with its context. Its antigen is still unknown. This entry belongs to a study of shared clonotypes between healthy human individuals. Study-level findings and limits: Only blood samples were collected, and tissue repertoires likely differ.

Recent vaccinations or acute infections were absent in the healthy HIV-negative adult donors. Profiled with immunoSEQ multiplex PCR; TCRdb holds only in-frame clones, not every one. This sample has 2.5 million or so clones; roughly nine tenths occur once, and the top ten carry 0.11% to 0.15%. The germline V gene has CDR1 LNHDA and CDR2 SQIVND (reference sequence). Trimming pared 8 bases from V and 2 bases from J, leaving 13 bases between. This CDR3 has 14 residues. This chain uses TRBV19 with TRBJ1-5, with a possible D match to TRBD1 (6 bases). Sequences were obtained from naive CD4+ T cells sorted from blood. Subset: CD45RA+ positively selected. The sequence was obtained from a man aged 18 to 29 in good health. The CDR3 DNA reads as TGTGCCAGTGGAAGGGGGGAGCGCAATCAGCCCCAGCATTTT. Translation: CASGRGERNQPQHF.